The following is a TCR beta chain sequence with its context. The antigen remains unidentified. TCRdb processed the RT-PCR reads anew with MiXCR; each CDR3 protein has one entry. The sample lists 700,000 to 800,000 distinct CDR3 sequences, roughly 20% occurring once. The data were taken from a study of response to subunit inactivated influenza vaccine. Study outcomes and limitations: Researchers suggested that each seasonal influenza vaccination recruits few new T cells.

The CDR3 length is 14 residues. In germline, CDR1 is DFQATT, CDR2 SNEGSKA (reference sequence). V gave up 4 bases and J gave up 4 bases, with 14 bases separating them. This sequence originates from a man in his forties or fifties who received an inactivated influenza vaccine. The input for sequencing was PBMCs from blood, taken around 5 days after vaccination. The chain carries TRBV20-1 and TRBJ1-3, with D unresolved. The CDR3 nucleotides read TGCAGTGCTAAAGTGAGGGAATCCGGAAACACCATATATTTT. This sequence encodes CSAKVRESGNTIYF.